These T cell receptor beta chains were read from a single sample in a study of OX40 agonist ivuxolimab in advanced cancers. Here immunoSEQ multiplex PCR was the method, and the copy in TCRdb shows in-frame clones only, minus some. There are around 60,000 clones in the sample; about nine tenths occur only once, and roughly 16% lies in the top ten. Here the sequenced sample was CD4+ or CD8+ T cells sorted from blood, taken in a trial of the OX40 agonist ivuxolimab. The receptor source for this set is an adult with an advanced solid tumor such as melanoma, head and neck, liver or kidney cancer. Both conserved end residues are part of each CDR3. The D gene is left open where the match is weak. The size of a clone is reported for some rows only, either as once, few or many, or as a class for expanded clones.

NA	TRBJ1-6	TRBV30	NA	CACGGRNSPLHF	TGTGCCTGTGGCGGGCGCAATTCACCCCTCCACTTT
NA	TRBJ1-2	TRBV18	NA	CASSPGGLNGYTF	TGTGCCAGCTCACCCGGGGGGCTGAATGGCTACACCTTC
once	TRBJ2-7	TRBV9	TRBD2	CASSVAGTTNYEQYF	TGTGCCAGCAGCGTAGCAGGGACTACTAACTACGAGCAGTACTTC
NA	TRBJ1-4	TRBV4-2	TRBD1	CASSSPGQDEKLFF	TGTGCCAGCAGCTCACCGGGACAGGATGAAAAACTGTTTTTT
NA	TRBJ2-3	TRBV19	NA	CASQGTRDRDTQYF	TGTGCCAGTCAGGGAACAAGGGACCGAGATACGCAGTATTTT
few	TRBJ1-1	TRBV5-4	NA	CASSLSSGRQAFF	TGTGCCAGCAGCTTGAGCTCCGGCCGACAAGCTTTCTTT
NA	TRBJ2-1	TRBV19	NA	CASRGRSYNEQFF	TGTGCCAGTAGGGGGAGGTCCTACAATGAGCAGTTCTTC
NA	TRBJ2-1	TRBV19	NA	CASSIAGRNNEQFF	TGTGCCAGTAGTATAGCCGGACGGAACAATGAGCAGTTCTTC
once	TRBJ2-4	TRBV28	NA	CAIESPGLAKNIQYF	TGTGCCATCGAATCCCCGGGGCTAGCCAAAAACATTCAGTACTTC
NA	TRBJ2-3	TRBV15	NA	CATSRNPGSGTDTQYF	TGTGCCACCAGCCGCAACCCGGGGTCGGGCACAGATACGCAGTATTTT
NA	TRBJ2-3	TRBV6-5	TRBD2	CASTIAGGHTDTQYF	TGTGCCAGCACCATCGCGGGAGGTCACACAGATACGCAGTATTTT
NA	TRBJ2-5	TRBV18	NA	CASSPGDIQETQYF	TGTGCCAGCTCACCAGGGGACATACAAGAGACCCAGTACTTC